The clone carrying this T cell receptor (beta chain) has a handful of counts. Its antigen is still unknown. TCRdb fed the 5' RACE reads into MiXCR, producing one record per CDR3 protein. The sample carries about 220,000 distinct CDR3 sequences, about 6.7% recorded once. The CDR3 spans 16 residues. V shed 4 bases, J shed 0 bases, and the junction held 6 bases outside the gene matches. CDR1 is SGHNT, CDR2 YYREEE, per germline (reference sequence). These data come from a study of identical twins. Whole-study results and caveats: Model-predicted out-of-frame TCR alpha sharing fell below observed values in monozygotic twins.

These records were also assigned to another study, of T cells expressing NK-cell markers.

The TCR was taken from a woman aged 18-29 years in good health. The specimen sequenced was CD8+ T cells sorted from blood. The gene calls are TRBV5-4 and TRBJ2-1; 8 positions agree with TRBD2. DNA for the CDR3: TGTGCCAGCAGCAAACCCGGGACTAGCTCCTACAATGAGCAGTTCTTC. Its protein is CASSKPGTSSYNEQFF. Together with reference TRBV5-4 and TRBJ2-1, the CDR3 gives the full variable domain: ETGVTQSPTHLIKTRGQQVTLRCSSQSGHNTVSWYQQALGQGPQFIFQYYREEENGRGNFPPRFSGLQFPNYSSELNVNALELDDSALYLCASSKPGTSSYNEQFFGPGTRLTVL.